What follows are 26 T cell receptor beta chains derived from one specimen sequenced in a study of beta chain features in type 1 diabetes. Notes on the study in general: Researchers report that Type 1 diabetes patients had moderately but significantly shorter TCRB CDR3s across all four CD4+ subsets.

Antigens for these TCRs are unknown. Every bit of the isolated RNA underwent reverse transcription, so sequencing read expressed TCRB transcripts. Some clones are missing from TCRdb's copy, which holds only in-frame ones; the method was immunoSEQ multiplex PCR. The sample holds about 710,000 clones; over 12% are singletons and the top ten take 0.03% to 0.04%. Material for sequencing was naive CD4+ T cells from blood. The receptors were sampled from a young man with type 1 diabetes.

The V gene is TRBV30, the J gene TRBJ2-1; D not certain. The CDR3 is made up of 14 amino acids. V was clipped by 8 bases and J by 0 bases, with 14 bases between them. Germline values: CDR1 GTSNPN, CDR2 SVGIG (reference sequence). The DNA for the CDR3 is TGTGCCGGCAAGACGGCCAGCTCCTACAATGAGCAGTTCTTC. It codes for CAGKTASSYNEQFF.

The chain has TRBV2 and TRBJ2-3; 12 nucleotides line up with TRBD2. With V trimmed by 4 bases and J by 1 base, 3 bases remained unmatched. This CDR3 is 16 amino acids long. Germline V gene lookup returns CDR1 SNHLY and CDR2 FYNNEI. Here the CDR3 DNA reads TGTGCCAGCAGTGTGGGACTAGCGGGCGGCACAGATACGCAGTATTTT. Translated: CASSVGLAGGTDTQYF.

This clone was found a few times. This chain uses TRBV25-1 with TRBJ2-5; TRBD2 is a possible D gene (6 bases). CDR1 and CDR2 from the germline V gene are MGHDK and SYGVNS. V gave up 3 bases and J gave up 0 bases, with 14 bases separating them. This CDR3 is built from 16 residues. CDR3 amino acids: CASSDSGTSYQETQYF. The CDR3, as DNA: TGTGCCAGCAGTGATTCCGGGACTTCCTACCAAGAGACCCAGTACTTC. Together with reference TRBV25-1 and TRBJ2-5, the CDR3 gives the full variable domain: EADIYQTPRYLVIGTGKKITLECSQTMGHDKMYWYQQDPGMELHLIHYSYGVNSTEKGDLSSESTVSRIRTEHFPLTLESARPSHTSQYLCASSDSGTSYQETQYFGPGTRLLVL.

CDR3 sequence (DNA): TGCGCCAGCAGCTTGACGCAGGGAAACTACGAGCAGTACTTC. Translated: CASSLTQGNYEQYF. V is TRBV5-1 and J is TRBJ2-7, with D tentatively TRBD1 (5 bases). The germline V gene has CDR1 SGHRS and CDR2 YFSETQ. Trimming pared 1 base from V and 3 bases from J, leaving 11 bases between. CDR3 length equals 14 residues.

In its sample, this clone was seen a few times. The chain has TRBV2 and TRBJ2-5; 11 nucleotides match TRBD2. CDR3 length: 15 residues. The germline V gene encodes CDR1 SNHLY and CDR2 FYNNEI. Losses at the gene ends were 4 bases for V and 5 bases for J; bases not matched to a gene: 6. The CDR3 nucleotides read TGTGCCAGCAGTGTGGCTAGCGGGAGGTGGGAGACCCAGTACTTC. Translation gives CASSVASGRWETQYF. Full variable domain (missing parts from reference TRBV2 and TRBJ2-5): EPEVTQTPSHQVTQMGQEVILRCVPISNHLYFYWYRQILGQKVEFLVSFYNNEISEKSEIFDDQFSVERPDGSNFTLKIRSTKLEDSAMYFCASSVASGRWETQYFGPGTRLLVL.

This clone was recorded a few times. The V gene is TRBV5-1, the J gene TRBJ2-2; the match to TRBD1 covers 7 bases. This CDR3 comprises 15 residues. With 0 bases clipped from V and 4 bases from J, the junction kept 3 bases outside the gene matches. Germline CDR1 is SGHRS and CDR2 is YFSETQ. CDR3 sequence (DNA): TGCGCCAGCAGCTTGGCGACAGGGCGCACCGGGGAGCTGTTTTTT. Translated, it gives CASSLATGRTGELFF.

The CDR3 region has the DNA TGTGCCAGCAGTGACCCTCTAGCTAGAGAGCAGTACTTC. It codes for CASSDPLAREQYF. The chain links TRBV2 to TRBJ2-7; possible D gene TRBD2, 5 bases. The germline V gene encodes CDR1 SNHLY and CDR2 FYNNEI. This CDR3 spans 13 amino acids. V was shortened by 3 bases and J by 7 bases, with 13 bases between the two germline ends.

V gene TRBV2 combines with J gene TRBJ2-7; D is undetermined. V was clipped by 7 bases and J by 5 bases, with 15 bases between them. Germline CDR1 SNHLY, CDR2 FYNNEI. The CDR3 runs to 13 residues. CDR3 sequence (DNA): TGTGCCAGCACGGTAAGGTTGAAAGACGAGCAGTACTTC. It is translated as CASTVRLKDEQYF.

The genes are TRBV5-1 and TRBJ1-2; possible D gene TRBD1, 6 bases. The length of the CDR3 is 12 residues. V was shortened by 2 bases and J by 5 bases, with 7 bases between the two germline ends. Germline lookup yields CDR1 SGHRS and CDR2 YFSETQ. CDR3 loop: CASSFQGYGYTF. CDR3 bases: TGCGCCAGCAGCTTCCAGGGGTATGGCTACACCTTC.

This clone was found a few times. The chain couples TRBV6-4 to TRBJ2-3; TRBD2 matches at 11 bases. With 6 bases clipped from V and 1 base from J, the junction kept 6 bases outside the gene matches. The CDR3 is 16 residues long. Germline CDR1 and CDR2: MRHNA and SNTAGT. The CDR3 reads CASSLGLAGGTDTQYF. The CDR3 DNA follows: TGTGCCAGCAGCCTAGGACTAGCGGGCGGCACAGATACGCAGTATTTT.

The rearrangement links TRBV15 to TRBJ2-7, with a tentative D call TRBD1 (6 bases). Between the trimmed V and J ends, which lost 2 bases and 2 bases, there was a span of 22 bases. Looked up from germline, CDR1 is LNHNV and CDR2 is YYDKDF (reference sequence). The CDR3 runs to 18 residues. CDR3 sequence: CATSRPPGRGEITYEQYF. The CDR3 DNA reads TGTGCCACCAGCAGACCCCCAGGCAGGGGCGAAATCACCTACGAGCAGTACTTC. Using reference TRBV15 and TRBJ2-7 for the parts outside the CDR3, the full variable domain is DAMVIQNPRYQVTQFGKPVTLSCSQTLNHNVMYWYQQKSSQAPKLLFHYYDKDFNNEADTPDNFQSRRPNTSFCFLDIRSPGLGDTAMYLCATSRPPGRGEITYEQYFGPGTRLTVT.

This chain uses TRBV18 with TRBJ1-1; TRBD1 agrees at 8 bases. CDR1 and CDR2 from the germline V gene are KGHSH and LQKENI. V shed 5 bases, J shed 3 bases, and the junction held 17 bases outside the gene matches. The CDR3 totals 18 residues. The CDR3 loop reads CASSTTERTGRLDTEAFF. Here the CDR3 DNA reads TGTGCCAGCTCAACCACGGAAAGGACAGGGAGGTTAGACACTGAAGCTTTCTTT.

This clone was found a few times. The rearrangement uses TRBV10-3 and TRBJ2-2; 7 bases fit TRBD1. The CDR3 extends over 14 amino acids. Germline CDR1 and CDR2: ENHRY and SYGVKD. Trimming cost V 2 bases and J 4 bases; bases outside gene matches: 1. The CDR3 DNA sequence: TGTGCCATCAGTGAGGGACAGGCCACCGGGGAGCTGTTTTTT. Translating it yields CAISEGQATGELFF.

The chain uses TRBV7-2 and TRBJ2-1; perhaps TRBD2 as D (7 bases). Germline-derived CDR1 and CDR2 are SGHTA and FQGNSA. The CDR3 is 16 residues long. V lost 5 bases and J 5 bases, leaving 19 bases between the germline ends. The CDR3: CASSRGGGPTHNEQFF. Here the CDR3 DNA reads TGTGCCAGCAGCCGAGGGGGGGGCCCCACACACAATGAGCAGTTCTTC.

This chain connects TRBV7-9 to TRBJ1-1; 8 nucleotides line up with TRBD1. V dropped 4 bases and J dropped 5; count of bases not matched to a gene: 12. The CDR3 sequence is 16 residues long. The germline V gene has CDR1 SEHNR and CDR2 FQNEAQ (reference sequence). The CDR3 reads CASSSYRGALETEAFF. In nucleotides, the CDR3 is TGTGCCAGCAGCTCCTACAGGGGGGCGTTGGAGACTGAAGCTTTCTTT. Filled out from reference TRBV7-9 and TRBJ1-1, the complete variable domain reads DTGVSQNPRHKITKRGQNVTFRCDPISEHNRLYWYRQTLGQGPEFLTYFQNEAQLEKSRLLSDRFSAERPKGSFSTLEIQRTEQGDSAMYLCASSSYRGALETEAFFGQGTRLTVV.

This clone was seen a few times. V usage is TRBV6-6 and J usage is TRBJ2-5; unclear D gene. Trimming pared 5 bases from V and 10 bases from J, leaving 17 bases between. This CDR3 spans 13 amino acids. Germline loops: CDR1 MNHNY, CDR2 SVGAGI (reference sequence). The CDR3 loop reads CASSLNTGGDQYF. CDR3 coding DNA: TGTGCCAGCAGTCTTAACACGGGTGGTGACCAGTACTTC.

V gene TRBV5-1 combines with J gene TRBJ2-7, with 12 nucleotides matching TRBD2. With V trimmed by 1 base and J by 7 bases, 6 bases remained unmatched. Germline lookup yields CDR1 SGHRS and CDR2 YFSETQ. The CDR3 runs to 15 residues. The CDR3 DNA reads as TGCGCCAGCAGCTTGAGTCTAGCGGGAGGGAATGAGCAGTACTTC. Translating it yields CASSLSLAGGNEQYF.

V and J are TRBV20-1 and TRBJ2-7; no definite D call. This CDR3 region has 11 residues. Per germline, CDR1 DFQATT and CDR2 SNEGSKA (reference sequence). DNA for the CDR3: TGCGGTACAGCCCAGACCTACGAGCAGTACTTC. Amino acids: CGTAQTYEQYF.

In this sample, this clone turned up a few times. The chain is built from TRBV18 and TRBJ2-1, with a possible D match to TRBD2 (6 bases). Trimming removed 4 bases at V and 8 bases at J, with 15 bases between. This CDR3 spans 14 amino acids. CDR1 is KGHSH and CDR2 is LQKENI in the germline V gene. The CDR3 loop is CASSLTGVVDEQFF. The CDR3 DNA follows: TGTGCCAGCTCACTTACGGGAGTAGTCGATGAGCAGTTCTTC.

The gene calls are TRBV4-3 and TRBJ2-3; D ambiguous. The CDR3 is made up of 14 amino acids. Between the trimmed V and J ends, which lost 0 bases and 4 bases, there was a span of 8 bases. Germline V gives CDR1 LGHNA, CDR2 YSLEER. CDR3 nucleotides: TGCGCCAGCAGCCAAGATCCAGGCTCAGATACGCAGTATTTT. It is translated as CASSQDPGSDTQYF.

V usage is TRBV4-1 and J usage is TRBJ2-1; D call uncertain. Germline V gives CDR1 MGHRA, CDR2 YSYEKL. The V end lost 4 bases, the J end lost 9 bases, and 13 bases lay between the germline ends. This CDR3 is built from 13 residues. The CDR3 spells CASSPSSQSEQFF. The CDR3 DNA reads as TGCGCCAGCAGCCCCTCCTCCCAAAGTGAGCAGTTCTTC.

V gene TRBV4-2 combines with J gene TRBJ1-1, with D possibly being TRBD1 (6 bases). The CDR3 has 17 amino acids. Trimming left V 4 bases short and J 0 bases short, with 18 bases between. Germline V lookup: CDR1 LGHNA, CDR2 YNFKEQ. CDR3 coding DNA: TGTGCCAGCAGCCGAGGTTCGCTTGGACAGATGAACACTGAAGCTTTCTTT. The encoded protein is CASSRGSLGQMNTEAFF.

There are a few counts of this clone. The gene calls are TRBV10-3 and TRBJ2-5; the D gene is possibly TRBD1 (7 bases). This CDR3 comprises 13 residues. Germline values: CDR1 ENHRY, CDR2 SYGVKD. Between the trimmed V and J ends, which lost 7 bases and 4 bases, there was a span of 13 bases. In DNA, the CDR3 is TGTGCCATCACCCCGCAGGGGGGAGAGACCCAGTACTTC. It is translated as CAITPQGGETQYF.

This clone came up a few times. Different DNA sequences within this sample yield the same CDR3. The chain couples TRBV6-5 to TRBJ1-5; a weak D match, TRBD1 (5 bases). V was cut by 0 bases and J by 4 bases, with 7 bases left in between. This CDR3 has 14 amino acids. The germline gives CDR1 MNHEY, CDR2 SVGAGI. In nucleotides, the CDR3 is TGTGCCAGCAGTTACTCGGCAGGGAATCAGCCCCAGCATTTT. Residues: CASSYSAGNQPQHF.

This clone was picked up a small number of times. This chain joins TRBV7-2 and TRBJ2-7; D could derive from TRBD1 or TRBD2 (5 bases each). V gave up 5 bases and J gave up 2 bases, with 16 bases separating them. Germline CDR1 reads SGHTA; CDR2 reads FQGNSA. The CDR3 has 15 amino acids. CDR3 loop: CASSPQGAAPYEQYF. For the CDR3, the DNA is TGTGCCAGCAGCCCCCAGGGAGCGGCACCCTACGAGCAGTACTTC. Filled out from reference TRBV7-2 and TRBJ2-7, the complete variable domain reads GAGVSQSPSNKVTEKGKDVELRCDPISGHTALYWYRQSLGQGLEFLIYFQGNSAPDKSGLPSDRFSAERTGGSVSTLTIQRTQQEDSAVYLCASSPQGAAPYEQYFGPGTRLTVT.

This clone was picked up a small number of times. The gene calls are TRBV5-6 and TRBJ2-7; no reliable D call. Germline CDR1 and CDR2: SGHDT and YYEEEE. Trimming left V 2 bases short and J 6 bases short, with 6 bases between. The CDR3 totals 11 residues. The CDR3 reads CASSFVAEQYF. Written as DNA, the CDR3 is TGTGCCAGCAGCTTTGTGGCCGAGCAGTACTTC.